This T cell receptor (beta chain) was recovered during a study of CD8 T cells in Susac syndrome. This CDR3 contains 14 residues. The germline V and J ends were trimmed by 7 bases and 6 bases, with 18 bases remaining between them. In germline, CDR1 is MGHDK, CDR2 SYGVNS. Negative isolation was applied to CD8+ and CD4+ T cells, and FACS enrichment was applied to TEMRA cells. RNA totalling roughly 0.5 to 1 ug underwent reverse transcription with random hexamers. MiXCR, applied by TCRdb to the immunoSEQ multiplex PCR reads, yields one record per CDR3 protein. In the table there are under 95,000 distinct CDR3 sequences, 85% to 95% of which are singletons.

The sample was CD4+ T cells from PBMCs. This TCR was recovered from a human donor with Susac syndrome. The J gene is TRBJ1-2, the V gene TRBV25-1; D is ambiguous. The CDR3 DNA reads TGTGCCAGCATCAGCGCCTCCGGAGAGGATGGCTACACCTTC. Protein product: CASISASGEDGYTF.